This T cell receptor (beta chain) was documented in a study of shared clonotypes between healthy human individuals. For each subset, genomic DNA was distributed in equal portions over several immunoSEQ plates. The repertoire was sequenced with immunoSEQ multiplex PCR; TCRdb's copy has only in-frame clones and lacks some. The sample lists more than 150,000 clones; 90% to 95% were seen once. Study donors comprised healthy, HIV-negative adults devoid of recent acute infection or vaccination. General study points: An effect of sequencing depth on clonotype sharing among donors was expected.

Comment on this clone: Its antigen is as yet unknown.

V dropped 5 bases and J dropped 2; count of bases not matched to a gene: 3. The CDR3 is 14 amino acids. CDR1 and CDR2 (germline): LNHDA, SQIVND (reference sequence). V is TRBV19 and J is TRBJ1-5, with 7 bases fitting TRBD1. Material for sequencing was naive CD4+ T cells sorted from blood. Subset described: CD45RA+ positively selected. This TCR was recovered from a woman under 40 in good health. DNA of the CDR3: TGTGCCAGTAGTGGGACAGCCGGCAATCAGCCCCAGCATTTT. Residues: CASSGTAGNQPQHF.